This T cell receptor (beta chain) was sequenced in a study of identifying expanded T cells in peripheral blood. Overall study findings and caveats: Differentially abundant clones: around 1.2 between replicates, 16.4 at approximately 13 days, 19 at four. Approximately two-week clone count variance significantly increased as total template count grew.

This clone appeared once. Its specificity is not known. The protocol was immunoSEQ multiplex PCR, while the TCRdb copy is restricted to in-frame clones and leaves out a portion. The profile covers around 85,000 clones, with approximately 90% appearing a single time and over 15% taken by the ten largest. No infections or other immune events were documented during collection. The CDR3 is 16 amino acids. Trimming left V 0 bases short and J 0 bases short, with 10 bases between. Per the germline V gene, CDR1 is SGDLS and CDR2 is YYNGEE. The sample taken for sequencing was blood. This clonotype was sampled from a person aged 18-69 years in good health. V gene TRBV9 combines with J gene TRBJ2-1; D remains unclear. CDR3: CASSVVLQPSYNEQFF. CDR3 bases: TGTGCCAGCAGCGTAGTCCTGCAACCCTCCTACAATGAGCAGTTCTTC.